The present T cell receptor beta chain was sequenced within a study of monozygotic twins with inflammatory bowel disease. Study-level findings and limits: Patients with IBD had less TCRbeta diversity (inverse Simpson) than their healthy co-twins. Telling different T cell subtypes apart from each other was not possible. Whether twins were concordant or discordant made no difference to repertoire similarity, possibly from limited power.

Each donor had 2.5 to 3 ml of blood drawn. About this clonotype itself: Its specificity is not known.

Reanalyzing the 5' RACE reads, TCRdb keeps one entry per CDR3 protein, without DNA. The data include 150,000 to 200,000 distinct CDR3 sequences; the top ten clones carry roughly 3%. Source material: blood. The sequence was collected from a human donor with ulcerative colitis or Crohn's disease, or a healthy co-twin of an affected twin (not recorded which).

The CDR3 loop is CASSLDFSNIQYF. The V call is TRBV7-2, the J call TRBJ2-4. The length of the CDR3 is 13 residues. Germline CDR1 and CDR2: SGHTA and FQGNSA.